Listed below are T cell receptor beta chains from one sample, sequenced in a study of shared clonotypes between healthy human individuals. The repertoire was sequenced with immunoSEQ multiplex PCR; TCRdb's copy has only in-frame clones and lacks some. This sample has about 2.1 million clones, with over 85% found just once. The material sequenced was naive CD8+ T cells from PBMCs. The source is a man younger than 35 in good health. Some clones in this sample may be carry-over from other donors' samples. CDR3s include the opening cysteine and the closing phenylalanine or tryptophan. The order of the fields is J gene, clone size, D gene, V gene, CDR3 protein, CDR3 DNA. A D gene is named only where the DNA matches it firmly. Part of the rows lack a size; the others show once, few, many or a class for expanded clones.

TRBJ1-1 | . | . | TRBV27 | CASSTLTRVGGGEAFF | TGTGCCAGCAGTACGCTGACCAGGGTAGGGGGGGGTGAAGCTTTCTTT
TRBJ2-7 | . | . | TRBV6-1 | CASSVGLNRVYEQYF | TGTGCCAGCAGTGTGGGTTTGAACAGGGTCTACGAGCAGTACTTC
TRBJ2-7 | . | TRBD1 | TRBV10-3 | CAISAGQGGNEQYF | TGTGCCATCAGTGCGGGACAGGGGGGAAACGAGCAGTACTTC
TRBJ2-1 | . | . | TRBV28 | CASSLRLENNEQFF | TGTGCCAGCAGTTTGCGGCTAGAAAACAATGAGCAGTTCTTC
TRBJ1-2 | . | . | TRBV6-5 | CASSAVLAYGYTF | TGTGCCAGCAGTGCGGTATTGGCCTATGGCTACACCTTC
TRBJ1-3 | . | . | TRBV7-9 | CASSIYTGNTIYF | TGTGCCAGCAGCATTTATACTGGAAACACCATATATTTT
TRBJ2-3 | . | . | TRBV2 | CASSDPRFGHRGDTQYF | TGTGCCAGCAGCGACCCCCGCTTCGGACATCGGGGAGATACGCAGTATTTT
TRBJ1-5 | . | . | TRBV30 | CAWSQVGSNQPQHF | TGTGCCTGGAGTCAGGTCGGTAGCAATCAGCCCCAGCATTTT
TRBJ2-7 | . | TRBD1 | TRBV29-1 | CSVEPGQAGHEQYF | TGCAGCGTTGAACCGGGACAGGCGGGCCACGAGCAGTACTTC
TRBJ2-1 | . | TRBD2 | TRBV7-3 | CASSEGLNFYNEQFF | TGTGCCAGCAGCGAGGGACTAAACTTCTACAATGAGCAGTTCTTC
TRBJ2-5 | . | . | TRBV12-5 | CASGTGSPVGRLQETQYF | TGTGCTAGTGGTACAGGGAGTCCAGTTGGCCGACTCCAAGAGACCCAGTACTTC
TRBJ2-1 | . | TRBD1 | TRBV7-6 | CASSLIYRGSSYNEQFF | TGTGCCAGCAGCTTGATCTACAGGGGGAGCTCCTACAATGAGCAGTTCTTC
TRBJ2-2 | once | . | TRBV2 | CASTYRVTLTGELFF | TGTGCCAGCACATATAGGGTCACCCTCACCGGGGAGCTGTTTTTT
TRBJ1-1 | once | . | TRBV6-5 | CASSYRQLNTEAFF | TGTGCCAGCAGTTATCGGCAACTAAACACTGAAGCTTTCTTT
TRBJ2-7 | . | TRBD1 | TRBV28 | CASSPSDRSEQYF | TGTGCCAGCAGTCCCTCGGACAGGTCCGAGCAGTACTTC
TRBJ2-5 | few | . | TRBV25-1 | CASSEGETQYF | TGTGCCAGCAGTGAGGGGGAGACCCAGTACTTC
TRBJ1-1 | . | . | TRBV27 | CASSLSVMALNTEAFF | TGTGCCAGCAGTTTATCGGTGATGGCATTGAACACTGAAGCTTTCTTT